These T cell receptor beta chains were read from a single sample in a study of T cells in localized non-small cell lung cancer. Libraries were prepared by immunoSEQ multiplex PCR; TCRdb keeps only in-frame clonotypes and omits some of them. The sample consists of about 70,000 clones, approximately 87% of them appearing once. The specimen was peripheral blood, collected before any cancer treatment. The receptors originated from an older male donor with stage III squamous cell lung carcinoma. CDR3s include the opening cysteine and the closing phenylalanine or tryptophan. The D gene is left open where the match is weak. Clone size is not always given. Where it is, it says once, few, many or a class for expanded clones.

TGTGCCAGCAGCTTGGAAGGGGGAGGTTCACCCCTCCACTTT | CASSLEGGGSPLHF | NA | TRBJ1-6 | few | TRBV7-2
TGTGCCAGCAGTGAAGCGGCGTGGAGCTCCTACAATGAGCAGTTCTTC | CASSEAAWSSYNEQFF | NA | TRBJ2-1 | NA | TRBV6-1
TGTGCCAGCAGTGAAAGAGGGGGCAGGTGGAACACCGGGGAGCTGTTTTTT | CASSERGGRWNTGELFF | TRBD1 | TRBJ2-2 | NA | TRBV6-1
TGTGCTAGTAGGGGACTAACAGGGGGCGGGGAAAAACTGTTTTTT | CASRGLTGGGEKLFF | TRBD1 | TRBJ1-4 | NA | TRBV12-5
TGTGCCAGCATGACAGATAGCAATCAGCCCCAGCATTTT | CASMTDSNQPQHF | NA | TRBJ1-5 | NA | TRBV6-1
TGTGCCAGCAGTTACACAGATACAGGGACCGAGCAGTACTTC | CASSYTDTGTEQYF | NA | TRBJ2-7 | NA | TRBV6-6
TGTGCCAGCAGCCTCCTCGCTACAGGGGGCGAAGGCTTT | CASSLLATGGEGF | TRBD1 | TRBJ1-6 | NA | TRBV7-9
TGTGCCAGCACCCCCGAAGGGGGCGGCAATCAGCCCCAGCATTTT | CASTPEGGGNQPQHF | TRBD1 | TRBJ1-5 | NA | TRBV2
TGTGCCAGCAGTTCACCCGTCGATACGCAGTATTTT | CASSSPVDTQYF | NA | TRBJ2-3 | NA | TRBV6-6
TGTGCCAGCAGCCAAGTCGGTCTCCGTCTTGGCGAGCAGTACTTC | CASSQVGLRLGEQYF | NA | TRBJ2-7 | few | TRBV5-6
TGCAGCGTTGTGCCGGGAGCCACTGAAGCTTTCTTT | CSVVPGATEAFF | NA | TRBJ1-1 | few | TRBV29-1
TGTGCCAGCAGCTTATCGGCAGGGACAGATACGCAGTATTTT | CASSLSAGTDTQYF | NA | TRBJ2-3 | NA | TRBV7-6
TGTGCCAGCAGTGCTACCTTAGGGTTTTATAATTCACCCCTCCACTTT | CASSATLGFYNSPLHF | NA | TRBJ1-6 | NA | TRBV6-1
TGCAGCGTTTTAACAGGGGAGGGTGGCTACACCTTC | CSVLTGEGGYTF | TRBD1 | TRBJ1-2 | NA | TRBV29-1
TGTGCCAGCAGCGACGACGGGAATGGCTACACCTTC | CASSDDGNGYTF | NA | TRBJ1-2 | NA | TRBV2
TGTGCCAGCAGTTTCGGCTCAAGCTCCTACAATGAGCAGTTCTTC | CASSFGSSSYNEQFF | NA | TRBJ2-1 | NA | TRBV6-5
TGCGCCAGCAGCCAAGAGGCAGGGCAGCCCCAGCATTTT | CASSQEAGQPQHF | NA | TRBJ1-5 | NA | TRBV4-1
TGTGCCAGCAGTCCTGACGGGACAGACTCTTATGGCTACACCTTC | CASSPDGTDSYGYTF | TRBD1 | TRBJ1-2 | NA | TRBV27
TGTGCCAGCAGCTTGGGACAGGGGATGAACACTGAAGCTTTCTTT | CASSLGQGMNTEAFF | TRBD1 | TRBJ1-1 | medium-sized | TRBV5-6
TGCGCCAGCAGCCAACCGATGGCGGGGGCCGAGCAGTACTTC | CASSQPMAGAEQYF | NA | TRBJ2-7 | NA | TRBV4-1
TGCGCCAGCAGCTTGATGCGGTCCGGTCTTACGTCGGATACGCAGTATTTT | CASSLMRSGLTSDTQYF | NA | TRBJ2-3 | NA | TRBV5-1
TGTGCCAGCAGCTCCGGGACTTTAACGGAAAAACTGTTTTTT | CASSSGTLTEKLFF | NA | TRBJ1-4 | NA | TRBV7-2
TGTGCCAGCAGCCGAGACAGCCAAAATAGCTATGGCTACACCTTC | CASSRDSQNSYGYTF | NA | TRBJ1-2 | NA | TRBV27
TGTGCCAGCAGCTCAGACGCCAGCTCTGGAAACACCATATATTTT | CASSSDASSGNTIYF | NA | TRBJ1-3 | NA | TRBV5-4
TGTGCCAGCAGCCAATCGATGGGCGGTCTTAATGAAAAACTGTTTTTT | CASSQSMGGLNEKLFF | NA | TRBJ1-4 | NA | TRBV16
TGCAGCGTTGAAGTTGGAGGACAGGGACTATTCTATGGCTACACCTTC | CSVEVGGQGLFYGYTF | TRBD1 | TRBJ1-2 | once | TRBV29-1
TGTGCCAGCAGCTTAGCGAGCCAGTCCCATTATGGCTACACCTTC | CASSLASQSHYGYTF | NA | TRBJ1-2 | NA | TRBV7-2
TGTGCCAGCAGTACACGACAGGGGGCCAAAAACATTCAGTACTTC | CASSTRQGAKNIQYF | TRBD1 | TRBJ2-4 | NA | TRBV28
TGTGCTAGTGTCTGGGGACAGGGTTATAGCAATCAGCCCCAGCATTTT | CASVWGQGYSNQPQHF | TRBD1 | TRBJ1-5 | few | TRBV12-5
TGTGCCAGCAGCTTTGTTAGCGGGGGAGACCATGTGCAGTATTTT | CASSFVSGGDHVQYF | TRBD2 | TRBJ2-3 | NA | TRBV7-9
TGCGCCAGCAGTCAATGGCCCCAGAGTCACCCCATGAACACTGAAGCTTTCTTT | CASSQWPQSHPMNTEAFF | NA | TRBJ1-1 | NA | TRBV23-1
TGTGCCAGCAGCGCTCAAACGGGGTATGGCTACACCTTC | CASSAQTGYGYTF | NA | TRBJ1-2 | NA | TRBV9
TGTGCCAGCAGCGGAGCGGGACAGGGTGGCTACACCTTC | CASSGAGQGGYTF | TRBD1 | TRBJ1-2 | many | TRBV7-9
TGTGCCAGCAGCTTAGCGCTCGAGGTTGAAAAACTGTTTTTT | CASSLALEVEKLFF | NA | TRBJ1-4 | NA | TRBV7-9
TGTGCCAGCAGTGAAACAGGGGACTATACCGGGGAGCTGTTTTTT | CASSETGDYTGELFF | NA | TRBJ2-2 | NA | TRBV6-1
TGTGCCAGCAGCAAGACAGGCAATCAGCCCCAGCATTTT | CASSKTGNQPQHF | NA | TRBJ1-5 | NA | TRBV6-5
TGTGCCAGCAGTTTACAAGCCGGGACAGGGGATTCACCCCTCCACTTT | CASSLQAGTGDSPLHF | TRBD1 | TRBJ1-6 | NA | TRBV6-5
TGTGCCTGGACAGATTTCCGGGACTCTGAAGCTTTCTTT | CAWTDFRDSEAFF | NA | TRBJ1-1 | NA | TRBV30
TGTGCCAGCAGCGTAGCAGGACAGACGAACACTGAAGCTTTCTTT | CASSVAGQTNTEAFF | NA | TRBJ1-1 | few | TRBV9
TGTGCCAGCAGGGGGACAGGGGGCGGCACCGGGGAGCTGTTTTTT | CASRGTGGGTGELFF | TRBD1 | TRBJ2-2 | NA | TRBV6-1
TGTGCCAGCAGCCAAGACTTAGGGGTGATTAATTCACCCCTCCACTTT | CASSQDLGVINSPLHF | NA | TRBJ1-6 | NA | TRBV14
TGTGCCAGCAGAGCTGGGACGGACTATGGCTACACCTTC | CASRAGTDYGYTF | NA | TRBJ1-2 | NA | TRBV7-8
TGTGCCAGCAGTGAAGGACAGGGAGCTAACTATGGCTACACCTTC | CASSEGQGANYGYTF | TRBD1 | TRBJ1-2 | few | TRBV6-1
TGTGCCAGCAGCGAGGTAGTGGGAGGCTACACCTTC | CASSEVVGGYTF | NA | TRBJ1-2 | NA | TRBV7-9